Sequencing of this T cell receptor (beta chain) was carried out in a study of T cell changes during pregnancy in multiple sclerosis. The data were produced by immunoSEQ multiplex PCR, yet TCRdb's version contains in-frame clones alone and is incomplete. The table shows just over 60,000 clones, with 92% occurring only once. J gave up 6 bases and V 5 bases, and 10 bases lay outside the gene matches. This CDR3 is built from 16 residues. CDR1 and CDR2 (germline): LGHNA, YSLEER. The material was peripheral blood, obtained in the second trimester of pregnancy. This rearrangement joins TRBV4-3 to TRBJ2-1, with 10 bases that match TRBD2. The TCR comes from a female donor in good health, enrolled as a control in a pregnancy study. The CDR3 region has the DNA TGCGCCAGCAGCGCGGCGGGAAGCGGGAGGGCCAATGAGCAGTTCTTC. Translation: CASSAAGSGRANEQFF.